Listed below are T cell receptor beta chains from one sample, sequenced in a study of cytomegalovirus exposure and HLA in healthy donors. The protocol was immunoSEQ multiplex PCR, while the TCRdb copy is restricted to in-frame clones and leaves out a portion. Here the sample spans about 89,000 clones, 85% being singletons. The sequenced sample consisted of PBMCs. The receptors stem from a man in his forties in good health and CMV-seropositive. Each CDR3 is given with its conserved first and last residue. A D gene is named only where the DNA matches it firmly.

CDR3 length: 15
J gene: TRBJ1-4
V gene: TRBV7-2
D gene: NA
CDR3 DNA: TGTGCCAGCAGCCTTGCCGGGCCGCCCGGGGGAAAACTGTTTTTT
CDR3 protein: CASSLAGPPGGKLFF

CDR3 length: 16
J gene: TRBJ1-1
V gene: TRBV5-1
D gene: TRBD1
CDR3 DNA: TGCGCCAGCAGCTCCGGACAGGAGGCCCTGAACACTGAAGCTTTCTTT
CDR3 protein: CASSSGQEALNTEAFF

CDR3 length: 15
J gene: TRBJ2-7
V gene: TRBV21-1
D gene: NA
CDR3 DNA: TGTGCCAGCAGCAAAGCGAGGCTAGCGGGGGGGCGGCAGTACTTC
CDR3 protein: CASSKARLAGGRQYF

CDR3 length: 12
J gene: TRBJ2-7
V gene: TRBV5-6
D gene: NA
CDR3 DNA: TGTGCCAGCAGCCAGACAGTTTACGAGCAGTACTTC
CDR3 protein: CASSQTVYEQYF

CDR3 length: 13
J gene: TRBJ2-1
V gene: TRBV7-3
D gene: NA
CDR3 DNA: TGTGCCAGCAGCTTAGTCGGGTACAATGAGCAGTTCTTC
CDR3 protein: CASSLVGYNEQFF

CDR3 length: 16
J gene: TRBJ2-5
V gene: TRBV5-1
D gene: TRBD1
CDR3 DNA: TGCGCCAGCAGCCCCGGACAGGACCTGTACCAAGAGACCCAGTACTTC
CDR3 protein: CASSPGQDLYQETQYF

CDR3 length: 14
J gene: TRBJ2-7
V gene: TRBV7-8
D gene: NA
CDR3 DNA: TGTGCCAGCAGCTCGACAGTTGGTGTATACGAGCAGTACTTC
CDR3 protein: CASSSTVGVYEQYF

CDR3 length: 18
J gene: TRBJ2-1
V gene: TRBV19
D gene: NA
CDR3 DNA: TGTGCCAGTAGCCCCGCAGGGCTAGCGCCTTCTTCCTACAATGAGCAGTTCTTC
CDR3 protein: CASSPAGLAPSSYNEQFF

CDR3 length: 17
J gene: TRBJ2-5
V gene: TRBV5-1
D gene: NA
CDR3 DNA: TGCGCCAGCAGCTTGGTTGGTAGCGAGCAGCCCAGGGAGACCCAGTACTTC
CDR3 protein: CASSLVGSEQPRETQYF

CDR3 length: 13
J gene: TRBJ2-5
V gene: TRBV5-4
D gene: NA
CDR3 DNA: TGTGCCAGCAGCTTGGGTCGGTGGGAGACCCAGTACTTC
CDR3 protein: CASSLGRWETQYF

CDR3 length: 18
J gene: TRBJ2-7
V gene: TRBV12-1
D gene: NA
CDR3 DNA: TGTGCCAGCAGCTTGCAGTCCCCCCCTAGCGGGGACTCCTACGAGCAGTCCTTC
CDR3 protein: CASSLQSPPSGDSYEQSF

CDR3 length: 15
J gene: TRBJ2-3
V gene: TRBV11-3
D gene: NA
CDR3 DNA: TGTGCCAGCAGCTTAGCGGGACAACCCACAGATACGCAGTATTTT
CDR3 protein: CASSLAGQPTDTQYF